This TCR beta chain emerged from a study of shared clonotypes between healthy human individuals. Concerning this clone: Its antigen is unknown.

The naive CD8 population came from CD45RO-negative cells selected for CCR7, without terminally differentiated effector memory CD45RA+ cells. Data came from immunoSEQ multiplex PCR; TCRdb stores just in-frame clones and leaves some out. Altogether around 1.9 million clones are present, roughly 93% being singletons, with the ten largest covering more than 1.5%. The germline V gene has CDR1 MGHDK and CDR2 SYGVNS. Trimming left V 8 bases short and J 10 bases short, with 10 bases between. This CDR3 region has 10 residues. The study, taken as a whole, reports: The diversity represented, both genetic and in exposure history, was limited by few donors.

Specimen: naive CD8+ T cells from PBMCs. This TCR came from a man younger than 30 in good health. Some clones in this sample may be carry-over from other donors' samples. This chain uses TRBV25-1 with TRBJ2-3, with unresolved D. The CDR3 here is CASEGMAQYF. The CDR3 DNA reads TGTGCCAGCGAAGGGATGGCGCAGTATTTT.